This TCR beta chain derives from a study of cytomegalovirus exposure and HLA in healthy donors. For the study at large: Within an early data release were tens of millions of unique TCRs drawn from HLA-typed donors. Broader study findings: According to the study, around 160 TCR beta chains were cytomegalovirus-associated. Owing to their indistinguishability, certain V segments, notably TRBV6-2 and TRBV6-3, were excluded.

CDR1 and CDR2 from the germline V gene are KGHSH and LQKENI. The CDR3 spans 14 residues. Deletions cut 5 bases from V and 5 bases from J, with 15 bases between. In the PCR, 60 Vbeta and 13 Jbeta primers were used. Sequenced by immunoSEQ multiplex PCR; TCRdb stores in-frame clones only, minus some. The table has 95,000 to 150,000 clones, around 77% seen once. About this clone: The target antigen is unknown.

The TCR sequence derives from a human donor in good health. The sample consisted of PBMCs. The chain carries TRBV18 and TRBJ2-5; no reliable D call. The CDR3 spells CASSAARNGETQYF. The CDR3 bases are TGTGCCAGCTCAGCAGCTAGGAATGGGGAGACCCAGTACTTC. Full variable domain (rest looked up from reference TRBV18 and TRBJ2-5): NAGVMQNPRHLVRRRGQEARLRCSPMKGHSHVYWYRQLPEEGLKFMVYLQKENIIDESGMPKERFSAEFPKEGPSILRIQQVVRGDSAAYFCASSAARNGETQYFGPGTRLLVL.